Following are 4 T cell receptor beta chains from one sample sequenced in a study of blood T cell repertoires in COVID-19. TCRdb keeps only in-frame clones here, not all; method: immunoSEQ multiplex PCR. The sample records about 180,000 clones, approximately 87% being singletons. The sample comprised peripheral blood. The receptors stem from a man in his forties or fifties with active or convalescent COVID-19.

The genes are TRBV5-1 and TRBJ1-2; D possibly corresponds to TRBD1 (5 bases). The CDR3 loop spans 12 amino acids. Trimming removed 4 bases from V and 6 bases from J, with 10 bases in between. Looked up from germline, CDR1 is SGHRS and CDR2 is YFSETQ. The CDR3 reads CASSKDTNGYTF. The CDR3 DNA sequence: TGCGCCAGCAGCAAGGACACCAATGGCTACACCTTC.

V usage is TRBV18 and J usage is TRBJ2-1, with 8 bases that match TRBD2. Looked up from germline, CDR1 is KGHSH and CDR2 is LQKENI. CDR3 length equals 17 residues. V was pared by 0 bases and J by 1 base, with 5 bases of the junction left unmatched. CDR3 sequence (DNA): TGTGCCAGCTCACCACCGTCGGCGGGGGGTTCCTACAATGAGCAGTTCTTC. Its translation is CASSPPSAGGSYNEQFF.

The chain has TRBV4-2 and TRBJ1-5; 8 nucleotides agree with TRBD1. Germline CDR1 is LGHNA and CDR2 is YNFKEQ. CDR3 length equals 16 residues. Trimming removed 0 bases from V and 5 bases from J; junction bases left unmatched: 6. The CDR3 reads CASSQDVGQEYQPQHF. In DNA form, the CDR3 reads TGTGCCAGCAGCCAAGATGTGGGACAGGAGTATCAGCCCCAGCATTTT.

This clone was seen more than once but under ten times. CDR3 protein: CASSEATGITEQYF. CDR3 in DNA: TGTGCCAGCAGTGAAGCGACAGGGATAACCGAGCAGTACTTC. The V and J genes are TRBV2 and TRBJ2-7; 7 bases are a match to TRBD1. V lost 0 bases and J lost 6; bases outside the gene matches: 5. The CDR3 length is 14 residues. The germline CDR1 and CDR2 sequences are SNHLY and FYNNEI.